This TCR beta chain was obtained from a study of blood T cell repertoires in COVID-19. Across the study: T cells, B-cell-depleted T cells, or PBMCs provided the cDNA or gDNA that served as material.

This clone was seen once. The method was immunoSEQ multiplex PCR; TCRdb's version includes in-frame clones alone and lacks a portion of them. The sample holds tens of thousands of clones; around 67% are singletons and the top ten take 3.9%. V was pared by 4 bases and J by 5 bases, with 9 bases between. This CDR3 region has 12 residues. The germline gives CDR1 SEHNR, CDR2 FQNEAQ (reference sequence). The sample comprised peripheral blood. The gene calls are TRBV7-9 and TRBJ2-7; D is uncertain. The source of this sequence is a man between 65 and 79 years old with COVID-19, enrolled during active disease. CDR3 bases: TGTGCCAGCAGCTCCGTATGGCACGAGCAGTACTTC. Amino acid sequence: CASSSVWHEQYF.